This T cell receptor beta chain emerged from a study of blood T cell repertoires in COVID-19. Looking at the study overall: COVID-19 samples collected from the United States, Italy and Spain covered acute and convalescent phases. Nucleic acid was either cDNA or gDNA, and it came from T cells, B-cell-depleted T cells, or PBMCs.

J lost 5 bases, V lost 5 bases, and 5 bases had no gene match. The germline CDR1 and CDR2 sequences are SGHTA and FQGTGA. The CDR3 is made up of 13 amino acids. The data were produced by immunoSEQ multiplex PCR, yet TCRdb's version contains in-frame clones alone and is incomplete. Found here are under 350,000 clones, about 89% of them singletons; the top ten hold less than 2.5%. The sequenced sample consisted of peripheral blood. This rearrangement joins TRBV7-3 to TRBJ1-1; 7 nucleotides align to TRBD1. The receptor was derived from a man over 45 with acute or convalescent COVID-19. The CDR3 nucleotides are TGTGCCAGCAGCGCACCGGGACAGACTGAAGCTTTCTTT. This sequence encodes CASSAPGQTEAFF.